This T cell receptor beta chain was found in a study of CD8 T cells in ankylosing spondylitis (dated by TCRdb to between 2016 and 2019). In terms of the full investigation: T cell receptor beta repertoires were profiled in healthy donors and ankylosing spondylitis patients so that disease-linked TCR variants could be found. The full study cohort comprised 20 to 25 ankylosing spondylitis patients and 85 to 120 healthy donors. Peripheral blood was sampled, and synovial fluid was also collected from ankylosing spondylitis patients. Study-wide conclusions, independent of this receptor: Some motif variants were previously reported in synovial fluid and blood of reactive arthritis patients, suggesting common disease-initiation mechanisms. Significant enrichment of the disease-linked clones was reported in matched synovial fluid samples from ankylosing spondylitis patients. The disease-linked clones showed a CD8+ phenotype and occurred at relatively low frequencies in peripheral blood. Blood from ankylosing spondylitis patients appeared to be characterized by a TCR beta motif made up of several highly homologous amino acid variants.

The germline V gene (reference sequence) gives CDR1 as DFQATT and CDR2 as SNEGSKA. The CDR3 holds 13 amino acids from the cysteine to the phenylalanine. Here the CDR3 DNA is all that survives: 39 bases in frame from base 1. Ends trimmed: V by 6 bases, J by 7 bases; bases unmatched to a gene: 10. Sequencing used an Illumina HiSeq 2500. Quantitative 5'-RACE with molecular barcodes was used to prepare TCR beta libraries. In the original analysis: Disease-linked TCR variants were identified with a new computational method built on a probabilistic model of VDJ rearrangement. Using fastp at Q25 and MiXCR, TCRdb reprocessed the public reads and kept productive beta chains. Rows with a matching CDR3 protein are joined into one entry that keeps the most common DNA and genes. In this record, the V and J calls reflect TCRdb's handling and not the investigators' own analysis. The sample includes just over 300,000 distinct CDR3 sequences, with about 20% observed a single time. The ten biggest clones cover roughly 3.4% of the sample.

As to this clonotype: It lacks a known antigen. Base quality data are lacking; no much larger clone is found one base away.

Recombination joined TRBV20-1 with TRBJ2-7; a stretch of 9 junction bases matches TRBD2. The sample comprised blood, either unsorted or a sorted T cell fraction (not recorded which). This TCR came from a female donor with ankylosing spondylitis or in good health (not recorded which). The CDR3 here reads CSARGLAAREQYF. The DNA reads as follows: TGCAGTGCCCGGGGACTAGCTGCACGGGAGCAGTACTTC.